Following are 17 T cell receptor beta chains from one sample sequenced in a study of blood T cell repertoires in COVID-19. TCRdb keeps only in-frame clones here, not all; method: immunoSEQ multiplex PCR. The sample has 35,000 to 50,000 clones, about 88% seen once. Material: peripheral blood. These receptors were collected from a human donor in a cohort sampled during active COVID-19.

The genes are TRBV7-3 and TRBJ2-7, with 9 bases that match TRBD2. CDR1 is SGHTA and CDR2 is FQGTGA in the germline V gene. The trim removed 5 bases at V and 7 bases at J, leaving 6 bases unmatched. There are 13 residues in the CDR3. The CDR3, as DNA: TGTGCCAGCAGCGGTAGCGGGGGAGTGGAGCAGTACTTC. Its translation is CASSGSGGVEQYF.

This clone occurred once. The J gene is TRBJ2-5, the V gene TRBV2, with 7 bases aligning to TRBD1. Per germline, CDR1 SNHLY and CDR2 FYNNEI. The CDR3 is made up of 14 amino acids. Unmatched junction bases numbered 5, after V lost 5 bases and J lost 2 bases. The CDR3 spells CASSRDSLQETQYF. The CDR3 DNA is TGTGCCAGCAGTAGGGACAGCCTACAAGAGACCCAGTACTTC.

CDR3 coding DNA: TGTGCCACGGGGGGGCCCGCGAACACCGGGGAGCTGTTTTTT. Its protein product is CATGGPANTGELFF. The gene calls are TRBV24-1 and TRBJ2-2; a possible D gene is TRBD2 (7 bases). Germline V gene lookup returns CDR1 KGHDR and CDR2 SFDVKD. This CDR3 comprises 14 residues. The ends were cut back, 10 bases at V and 0 bases at J, with 11 bases in the middle.

The CDR3 region has the DNA TGTGCCAGTAGTGCAGAGACTAGCGGGGGGGGAGATACGCAGTATTTT. Protein product: CASSAETSGGGDTQYF. The chain carries TRBV19 and TRBJ2-3; 14 positions agree with TRBD2. The CDR3 consists of 16 residues. Germline V gives CDR1 LNHDA, CDR2 SQIVND (reference sequence). V lost 5 bases and J lost 5; bases outside the gene matches: 6.

The chain uses TRBV5-1 and TRBJ2-6, with 7 bases matching TRBD1. This CDR3 comprises 17 residues. J was trimmed by 3 bases and V by 4 bases; bases with no gene match: 10. The germline V gene encodes CDR1 SGHRS and CDR2 YFSETQ. The CDR3 reads CASSPAPTGSGANVLTF. The CDR3 DNA reads TGCGCCAGCAGCCCCGCACCGACAGGGAGTGGGGCCAACGTCCTGACTTTC.

The rearrangement joins TRBV10-1 to TRBJ2-3, with TRBD1 matching over 10 bases. V was clipped by 3 bases and J by 4 bases; unmatched bases: 1. The CDR3 has 14 residues. The germline V gene encodes CDR1 WNHNN and CDR2 SYGVQD (reference sequence). CDR3 sequence: CASSDGTGADTQYF. CDR3 nucleotide sequence: TGCGCCAGCAGTGATGGGACAGGGGCAGATACGCAGTATTTT.

The chain combines TRBV4-1 with TRBJ2-5; 10 bases line up with TRBD2. Germline CDR1 MGHRA, CDR2 YSYEKL. V lost 1 base and J lost 4; bases outside the gene matches: 6. The CDR3 spans 16 residues. CDR3 region: CASSQVAGGGRETQYF. CDR3 bases: TGCGCCAGCAGCCAAGTAGCGGGGGGCGGGAGAGAGACCCAGTACTTC.

The rearrangement uses TRBV25-1 and TRBJ2-5; D remains unclear. Germline V gives CDR1 MGHDK, CDR2 SYGVNS. The ends were cut back, 8 bases at V and 2 bases at J, with 6 bases in the middle. The CDR3 spans 11 residues. This CDR3 reads CASAEQETQYF. As DNA, the CDR3 is TGTGCCAGCGCAGAACAAGAGACCCAGTACTTC.

The genes are TRBV5-6 and TRBJ1-5; D ambiguous. Looked up from germline, CDR1 is SGHDT and CDR2 is YYEEEE. With 3 bases removed from V and 3 bases from J, the gap between germline ends came to 13 bases. The CDR3 totals 15 residues. In nucleotides, the CDR3 is TGTGCCAGCAGCTCTCTCAGGCGCCTCAATCAGCCCCAGCATTTT. It yields the protein CASSSLRRLNQPQHF. Based on the CDR3 plus reference TRBV5-6 and TRBJ1-5, the full variable domain is DAGVTQSPTHLIKTRGQQVTLRCSPKSGHDTVSWYQQALGQGPQFIFQYYEEEERQRGNFPDRFSGHQFPNYSSELNVNALLLGDSALYLCASSSLRRLNQPQHFGDGTRLSIL.

The chain uses TRBV12-3 or TRBV12-4 and TRBJ2-4, with a tentative D call TRBD2 (5 bases). The V end was cut by 6 bases, the J end by 15 bases, with 18 bases between. This CDR3 region has 12 residues. The CDR3 DNA follows: TGTGCCAGCAGGCTAGGGTGGACTGAGCTGTACTTC. It is translated as CASRLGWTELYF.

The chain carries TRBV18 and TRBJ1-2; 8 bases are shared with TRBD1. The length of the CDR3 is 15 residues. V was clipped by 0 bases and J by 5 bases; unmatched bases: 5. Germline V CDR1 and CDR2: KGHSH, LQKENI. The CDR3 nucleotides read TGTGCCAGCTCACCACCGGGACAGGTCATATATGGCTACACCTTC. Encoded protein: CASSPPGQVIYGYTF. Variable domain in full (rest from reference TRBV18 and TRBJ1-2): NAGVMQNPRHLVRRRGQEARLRCSPMKGHSHVYWYRQLPEEGLKFMVYLQKENIIDESGMPKERFSAEFPKEGPSILRIQQVVRGDSAAYFCASSPPGQVIYGYTFGSGTRLTVV.

The genes are TRBV5-1 and TRBJ2-3; weak D call: TRBD2 (6 bases). V lost 0 bases, J lost 2 bases, and 13 bases lay in between. CDR3 length equals 16 residues. In germline, CDR1 is SGHRS, CDR2 YFSETQ. In nucleotides, the CDR3 is TGCGCCAGCAGCTTGGAAGTCAGGAGGGCCACAGATACGCAGTATTTT. Translating gives CASSLEVRRATDTQYF.

The genes are TRBV10-3 and TRBJ1-2, with 10 nucleotides matching TRBD1. In germline, CDR1 is ENHRY, CDR2 SYGVKD. Trimming removed 3 bases from V and 7 bases from J; junction bases left unmatched: 17. The CDR3 has 18 residues. For the CDR3, the DNA is TGTGCCATCAGTGAACACACAGGTCTGGGACAGGGGAGGGGTGGCTACACCTTC. Translated, it gives CAISEHTGLGQGRGGYTF.

The chain links TRBV5-1 to TRBJ2-3; 12 nucleotides line up with TRBD2. The junction had 4 bases not matched to a gene; V was cut back by 9 bases and J by 2 bases. The CDR3 spans 14 residues. Looked up from germline, CDR1 is SGHRS and CDR2 is YFSETQ. As DNA, the CDR3 is TGCGCCACCGCTAGCGGGGGGGACACAGATACGCAGTATTTT. Amino acid sequence: CATASGGDTDTQYF.

The gene calls are TRBV11-3 and TRBJ2-3; the D gene is possibly TRBD2 (5 bases). The V end was cut by 4 bases, the J end by 0 bases, with 8 bases between. This CDR3 is built from 14 residues. Germline lookup yields CDR1 SGHNT and CDR2 YENEEA. The CDR3 sequence is CASSSGSSTDTQYF. The DNA for the CDR3 is TGTGCCAGCAGCTCGGGGAGTAGCACAGATACGCAGTATTTT.

The chain has TRBV6-1 and TRBJ2-4, with 9 positions matching TRBD1. CDR1 is MNHNS, CDR2 SASEGT, per germline. The CDR3 has 15 amino acids. V shed 1 base, J shed 7 bases, and the junction held 5 bases outside the gene matches. The DNA for the CDR3 is TGTGCCAGCAGTGAAGTTGGGGACAGGGATAACATTCAGTACTTC. Its protein product is CASSEVGDRDNIQYF.

The chain is built from TRBV5-1 and TRBJ2-2; weak D call: TRBD2 (6 bases). The V end was cut by 3 bases, the J end by 7 bases, with 19 bases between. Germline values: CDR1 SGHRS, CDR2 YFSETQ. This CDR3 contains 16 residues. CDR3 residues: CASSSGGTLQGGELFF. The DNA of the CDR3 is TGCGCCAGCAGCTCCGGGGGTACCCTGCAGGGCGGGGAGCTGTTTTTT.